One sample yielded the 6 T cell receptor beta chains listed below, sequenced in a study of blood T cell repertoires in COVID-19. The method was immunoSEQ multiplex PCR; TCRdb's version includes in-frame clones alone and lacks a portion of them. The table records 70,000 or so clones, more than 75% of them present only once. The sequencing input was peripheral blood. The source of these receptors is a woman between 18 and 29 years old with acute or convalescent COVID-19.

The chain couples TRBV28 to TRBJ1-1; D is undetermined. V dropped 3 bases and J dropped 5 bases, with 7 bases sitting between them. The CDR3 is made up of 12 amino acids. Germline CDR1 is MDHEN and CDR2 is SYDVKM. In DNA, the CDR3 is TGTGCCAGCAGTTTGTCAGGTACTGAAGCTTTCTTT. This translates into CASSLSGTEAFF.

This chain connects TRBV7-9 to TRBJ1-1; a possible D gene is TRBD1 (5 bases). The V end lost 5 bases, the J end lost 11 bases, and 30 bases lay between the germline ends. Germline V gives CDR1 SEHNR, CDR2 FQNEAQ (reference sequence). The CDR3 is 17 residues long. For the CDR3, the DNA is TGTGCCAGCAGCCAAACGAAAGACAGCGGTAATCTAGGAGGGGCTTTCTTT. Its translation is CASSQTKDSGNLGGAFF.

CDR3 sequence: CASKERKTVMNTEAFF. The CDR3 DNA sequence: TGTGCCAGCAAGGAACGCAAGACAGTTATGAACACTGAAGCTTTCTTT. J is TRBJ1-1 and V is TRBV28; tentative D call: TRBD1 (5 bases). This CDR3 has 16 amino acids. Germline values: CDR1 MDHEN, CDR2 SYDVKM. Trimming stripped 7 bases from V and 0 bases from J, with 18 bases between.

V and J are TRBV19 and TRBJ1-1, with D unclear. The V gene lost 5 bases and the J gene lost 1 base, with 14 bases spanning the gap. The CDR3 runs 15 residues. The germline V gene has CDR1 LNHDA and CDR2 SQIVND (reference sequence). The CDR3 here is CASSLNPAANTEAFF. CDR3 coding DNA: TGTGCCAGTAGTCTCAACCCCGCGGCGAACACTGAAGCTTTCTTT. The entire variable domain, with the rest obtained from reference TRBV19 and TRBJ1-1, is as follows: DGGITQSPKYLFRKEGQNVTLSCEQNLNHDAMYWYRQDPGQGLRLIYYSQIVNDFQKGDIAEGYSVSREKKESFPLTVTSAQKNPTAFYLCASSLNPAANTEAFFGQGTRLTVV.

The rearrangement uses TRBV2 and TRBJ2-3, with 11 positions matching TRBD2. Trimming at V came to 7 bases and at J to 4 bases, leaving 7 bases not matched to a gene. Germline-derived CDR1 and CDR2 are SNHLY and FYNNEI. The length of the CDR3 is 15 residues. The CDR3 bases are TGTGCCAGCACCGAGACTAGCGGGACCTCAGATACGCAGTATTTT. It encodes CASTETSGTSDTQYF. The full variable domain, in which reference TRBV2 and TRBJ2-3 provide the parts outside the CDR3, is EPEVTQTPSHQVTQMGQEVILRCVPISNHLYFYWYRQILGQKVEFLVSFYNNEISEKSEIFDDQFSVERPDGSNFTLKIRSTKLEDSAMYFCASTETSGTSDTQYFGPGTRLTVL.

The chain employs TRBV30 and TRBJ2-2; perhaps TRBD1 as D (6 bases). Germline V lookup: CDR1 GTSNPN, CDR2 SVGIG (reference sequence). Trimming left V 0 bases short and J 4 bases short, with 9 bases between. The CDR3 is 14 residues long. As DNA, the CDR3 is TGTGCCTGGAGTGTATCCAGGGGCACCGGGGAGCTGTTTTTT. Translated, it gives CAWSVSRGTGELFF. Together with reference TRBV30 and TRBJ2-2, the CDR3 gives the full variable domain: SQTIHQWPATLVQPVGSPLSLECTVEGTSNPNLYWYRQAAGRGLQLLFYSVGIGQISSEVPQNLSASRPQDRQFILSSKKLLLSDSGFYLCAWSVSRGTGELFFGEGSRLTVL.